Listed here are 23 T cell receptor beta chains from one sample, sequenced in a study of cytomegalovirus exposure and HLA in healthy donors (dated by TCRdb to the late 2010s). The method behind the library was the immunoSEQ multiplex PCR assay. This immuneACCESS table, as held by TCRdb, lists in-frame sequences with V and J called but not all clones. Of the missing ones, under half trace to an unresolved V gene in checked studies; the others have no known cause. The sample table contains more than 110,000 clones; only one count was recorded for 88% of them. The ten most abundant clones make up 7.9% of the sample. Specimen: PBMCs. The receptors were sampled from a woman in her late teens or twenties in good health and CMV-seropositive.

V and J are TRBV28 and TRBJ1-3, with no clear D. Between the trimmed V and J ends, which lost 5 bases and 2 bases, there was a span of 13 bases. Germline values: CDR1 MDHEN, CDR2 SYDVKM. The length of the CDR3 is 15 residues. The CDR3 nucleotides read TGTGCCAGCAGTCGGACTCCCGCCGCTGGAAACACCATATATTTT. Translated: CASSRTPAAGNTIYF.

This sequence joins TRBV5-4 and TRBJ2-7, with TRBD2 matching 7 bases. J lost 3 bases, V lost 2 bases, and 8 bases had no gene match. CDR1 and CDR2 (germline): SGHNT, YYREEE (reference sequence). The CDR3 consists of 15 residues. CDR3 coding DNA: TGTGCCAGCAGCTTAGGCAGCGGGGAAAACTACGAGCAGTACTTC. Protein sequence: CASSLGSGENYEQYF.

The rearrangement uses TRBV7-2 and TRBJ2-3; D might be TRBD2 (6 bases). CDR1 SGHTA and CDR2 FQGNSA come from the germline V gene. V lost 1 base and J lost 2, with 13 bases in between. The CDR3 runs to 16 residues. The CDR3 protein is CASSLDPGVITDTQYF. The DNA for the CDR3 is TGTGCCAGCAGCTTAGACCCGGGGGTAATCACAGATACGCAGTATTTT. Full variable domain (remainder filled in from reference TRBV7-2 and TRBJ2-3): GAGVSQSPSNKVTEKGKDVELRCDPISGHTALYWYRQSLGQGLEFLIYFQGNSAPDKSGLPSDRFSAERTGGSVSTLTIQRTQQEDSAVYLCASSLDPGVITDTQYFGPGTRLTVL.

This chain uses TRBV7-9 with TRBJ2-5, with 7 bases lining up with TRBD1. The J segment lost 5 bases and the V segment lost 0 bases, leaving 6 bases of the junction unmatched. CDR3 length equals 15 residues. Germline V gene lookup returns CDR1 SEHNR and CDR2 FQNEAQ (reference sequence). CDR3 DNA: TGTGCCAGCAGCTTAGCCAGGGGGAGTTTGGAGACCCAGTACTTC. Residues: CASSLARGSLETQYF.

The J gene is TRBJ1-1, the V gene TRBV7-9, with D uncertain. Trimming pared 1 base from V and 10 bases from J, leaving 10 bases between. This CDR3 comprises 12 residues. CDR1 SEHNR and CDR2 FQNEAQ come from the germline V gene (reference sequence). The CDR3 DNA reads as TGTGCCAGCAGCTTAGAGTCAGGAGGAGCTTTCTTT. It yields the protein CASSLESGGAFF.

This clone was seen once. The chain joins TRBV27 to TRBJ1-5, with D unresolved. The germline V gene has CDR1 MNHEY and CDR2 SMNVEV (reference sequence). CDR3 length: 14 amino acids. Deletions cut 2 bases from V and 1 base from J, with 6 bases between. CDR3 region: CASSLRGSNQPQHF. For the CDR3, the DNA is TGTGCCAGCAGTTTACGGGGAAGCAATCAGCCCCAGCATTTT.

V usage is TRBV2 and J usage is TRBJ1-1, with D possibly matching TRBD1 (6 bases). Trimming took off 2 bases at V and 3 bases at J, with 13 bases between the two ends. This CDR3 is 15 amino acids long. CDR1 and CDR2 (germline): SNHLY, FYNNEI. The CDR3 reads CASSESGQGYTEAFF. As DNA, the CDR3 is TGTGCCAGCAGTGAATCGGGGCAGGGGTACACTGAAGCTTTCTTT.

The V gene is TRBV7-9, the J gene TRBJ2-1; D is unclear. Deletions cut 8 bases from V and 8 bases from J, with 7 bases between. CDR1 is SEHNR, CDR2 FQNEAQ, per germline (reference sequence). The CDR3 spans 10 residues. The DNA of the CDR3 is TGTGCCAGCGATCGGGATGAGCAGTTCTTC. It specifies CASDRDEQFF.

This clone showed up just a few times. This chain uses TRBV2 with TRBJ1-4; TRBD1 might be the D (6 bases). This CDR3 region has 14 residues. Germline lookup yields CDR1 SNHLY and CDR2 FYNNEI. V was clipped by 8 bases and J by 2 bases, with 12 bases between them. Here the CDR3 DNA reads TGTGCCAGCTCTGACAGGATTACTAATGAAAAACTGTTTTTT. It is translated as CASSDRITNEKLFF.

The V and J genes are TRBV5-3 and TRBJ1-5, with 9 bases that match TRBD1. TRBV5-3 qualifies as an ORF whose function is uncertain. Unmatched junction bases numbered 14, after V lost 5 bases and J lost 5 bases. This CDR3 has 17 amino acids. CDR3 protein: CARRAEVETGGDQPQHF. The CDR3 DNA sequence: TGTGCCAGAAGAGCGGAGGTTGAGACAGGGGGGGATCAGCCCCAGCATTTT.

The chain recombines TRBV10-3 with TRBJ2-7, with D possibly matching TRBD2 (6 bases). Trimming stripped 3 bases from V and 2 bases from J, with 11 bases between. In germline, CDR1 is ENHRY, CDR2 SYGVKD. The CDR3 loop spans 14 amino acids. The CDR3 nucleotides read TGTGCCATCAGTGACCCGACTAGGACCTACGAGCAGTACTTC. Protein product: CAISDPTRTYEQYF.

The chain carries TRBV6-5 and TRBJ2-7, with 11 bases aligning to TRBD1. The length of the CDR3 is 15 residues. Germline values: CDR1 MNHEY, CDR2 SVGAGI. V was clipped by 6 bases and J by 4 bases; unmatched bases: 8. CDR3 in DNA: TGTGCCAGCAGAGCCGGGACAGGGGGAATATACGAGCAGTACTTC. Translating gives CASRAGTGGIYEQYF.

This sequence joins TRBV5-4 and TRBJ2-5, with TRBD2 matching over 12 bases. The ends lost 0 bases at V and 2 bases at J; junction bases unmatched: 5. CDR1 is SGHNT and CDR2 is YYREEE in the germline V gene (reference sequence). This CDR3 has 17 residues. As DNA, the CDR3 is TGTGCCAGCAGCTTGGGGCTAGCGGGAGGGTTTCAAGAGACCCAGTACTTC. Translation: CASSLGLAGGFQETQYF.

This rearrangement joins TRBV30 to TRBJ1-4, with D maybe TRBD1 (6 bases). V lost 3 bases and J 0 bases, leaving 11 bases between the germline ends. Looked up from germline, CDR1 is GTSNPN and CDR2 is SVGIG (reference sequence). This CDR3 contains 15 residues. DNA of the CDR3: TGTGCCTGGAGCCGGACAGTTGCAACTAATGAAAAACTGTTTTTT. Translation: CAWSRTVATNEKLFF.

The genes are TRBV4-1 and TRBJ2-2; D ambiguous. The V gene lost 1 base and the J gene lost 1 base, with 10 bases spanning the gap. Germline CDR1 is MGHRA and CDR2 is YSYEKL. CDR3 length equals 16 residues. CDR3 residues: CASSQGAILNTGELFF. The CDR3 DNA sequence: TGCGCCAGCAGCCAAGGAGCGATCTTGAACACCGGGGAGCTGTTTTTT.

This chain uses TRBV10-3 with TRBJ2-1, with no clear D. Trimming took off 6 bases at V and 6 bases at J, with 9 bases between the two ends. The CDR3 contains 12 residues. Germline V gene data show CDR1 as ENHRY and CDR2 as SYGVKD. CDR3 in amino acids: CAIRALSNEQFF. CDR3 in DNA: TGTGCCATCAGGGCCCTTTCCAATGAGCAGTTCTTC.

The V call is TRBV5-1, the J call TRBJ2-7, with TRBD2 as a possible D gene (6 bases). CDR3 length equals 13 residues. Trimming left V 7 bases short and J 6 bases short, with 17 bases between. CDR1 is SGHRS, CDR2 YFSETQ, per germline. The CDR3 loop is CASHSRGPSEQYF. CDR3 DNA sequence: TGCGCCAGCCACTCGCGGGGTCCGAGCGAGCAGTACTTC.

The V call is TRBV19, the J call TRBJ1-1, with 7 nucleotides matching TRBD1. Germline CDR1 LNHDA, CDR2 SQIVND (reference sequence). V lost 4 bases to trimming and J lost 6 bases; unmatched junction nucleotides: 11. This CDR3 contains 15 residues. CDR3 in DNA: TGTGCCAGTAGTAGTAGCGCCAGGGGGATTCCTGAAGCTTTCTTT. This encodes CASSSSARGIPEAFF.

V usage is TRBV6-5 and J usage is TRBJ1-5; maybe TRBD1 (5 bases). CDR1 is MNHEY, CDR2 SVGAGI, per germline. Trimming stripped 10 bases from V and 9 bases from J, with 16 bases between. CDR3 length: 12 residues. CDR3 sequence (DNA): TGTGCCACCCGCCGACCGGGGGGGCCCCAGCATTTT. It codes for CATRRPGGPQHF.

The V and J genes are TRBV5-4 and TRBJ2-7; tentative D call: TRBD1 (6 bases). V lost 4 bases, J lost 2 bases, and 10 bases lay in between. Germline-derived CDR1 and CDR2 are SGHNT and YYREEE (reference sequence). The CDR3 totals 13 residues. DNA for the CDR3: TGTGCCAGCAGCCGAACAGGGACCTACGAGCAGTACTTC. As protein: CASSRTGTYEQYF.

The chain uses TRBV30 and TRBJ1-5, with 8 nucleotides matching TRBD1. CDR3 size: 14 residues. Trimming took 0 bases from V and 11 from J; bases not matched to a gene: 9. CDR1 GTSNPN and CDR2 SVGIG come from the germline V gene (reference sequence). The chain's CDR3 is CAWSVGQVLGAQHF. The CDR3 region has the DNA TGTGCCTGGAGTGTGGGACAGGTTCTTGGGGCCCAGCATTTT. The whole variable domain, filled in from reference TRBV30 and TRBJ1-5, reads SQTIHQWPATLVQPVGSPLSLECTVEGTSNPNLYWYRQAAGRGLQLLFYSVGIGQISSEVPQNLSASRPQDRQFILSSKKLLLSDSGFYLCAWSVGQVLGAQHFGDGTRLSIL.

This rearrangement joins TRBV15 to TRBJ1-2; 8 positions match TRBD1. V was clipped by 5 bases and J by 6 bases; unmatched bases: 8. The CDR3 contains 14 residues. Germline CDR1 and CDR2: LNHNV and YYDKDF (reference sequence). In nucleotides, the CDR3 is TGTGCCACCAGCTTTCGGACAGGGAAGGATGGCTACACCTTC. Amino acids: CATSFRTGKDGYTF.

This rearrangement joins TRBV6-1 to TRBJ1-2, with a tentative D call TRBD1 (5 bases). Trimming cost V 4 bases and J 4 bases, with 16 bases left between them. Germline CDR1 is MNHNS and CDR2 is SASEGT. CDR3 length equals 15 residues. This chain's CDR3 is CASSVGGSVGYGYTF. CDR3 DNA: TGTGCCAGCAGTGTCGGGGGGTCGGTTGGCTATGGCTACACCTTC.